Listed below are T cell receptor beta chains from one sample, sequenced in a study of shared clonotypes between healthy human individuals. Method: immunoSEQ multiplex PCR; TCRdb's copy keeps in-frame clones and lacks some. The table records approximately 2.5 million clones, roughly 93% of them present only once. Sequences were obtained from naive CD4+ T cells from PBMCs. These receptors were collected from a man between 18 and 29 years old in good health. Some clones in this sample may be carry-over from other donors' samples. CDR3s include the opening cysteine and the closing phenylalanine or tryptophan. A D gene is named only where the DNA matches it firmly. Clone size, where shown, is once, few, many, or a class for clones that have expanded.

DNA: TGCGCCAGCAGCAACGGACAGGCGAACACTGAAGCTTTCTTT
CDR3: CASSNGQANTEAFF
J: TRBJ1-1
D: TRBD1
V: TRBV5-1
size: -

DNA: TGTGCCAGCAGCCAAGAACGACTAGCGGGAGTAGGACCAGATACGCAGTATTTT
CDR3: CASSQERLAGVGPDTQYF
J: TRBJ2-3
D: TRBD2
V: TRBV4-2
size: -

DNA: TGTGCCATCAGCCCGGGACAGCTATACAATGAGCAGTTCTTC
CDR3: CAISPGQLYNEQFF
J: TRBJ2-1
D: TRBD1
V: TRBV10-3
size: -

DNA: TGTGCCATCCAGAGGACTAGCGGGAGGTCTACAGATACGCAGTATTTT
CDR3: CAIQRTSGRSTDTQYF
J: TRBJ2-3
D: TRBD2
V: TRBV10-3
size: -

DNA: TGTGCCAGTAGTTCCCGGGCCCTAGGGGAAACTGAAGCTTTCTTT
CDR3: CASSSRALGETEAFF
J: TRBJ1-1
D: -
V: TRBV19
size: -

DNA: TGTGCCAGCAGTGATTGGCGCGAGCTCCAGCGGGATACGCAGTATTTT
CDR3: CASSDWRELQRDTQYF
J: TRBJ2-3
D: -
V: TRBV2
size: -

DNA: TGTGCCAGCAGCCAAGAAAGGGGTCGGCTGGACAATGAGCAGTTCTTC
CDR3: CASSQERGRLDNEQFF
J: TRBJ2-1
D: -
V: TRBV4-2
size: -

DNA: TGTGCCAGCACCCACCTAAAAGGGGGGCTAGGGAGGGCCGATGAGCAGTTCTTC
CDR3: CASTHLKGGLGRADEQFF
J: TRBJ2-1
D: -
V: TRBV28
size: -

DNA: TGTGCCAGCAGCTGCCCTGCTAGCGGGAGCAGCACAGATACGCAGTATTTT
CDR3: CASSCPASGSSTDTQYF
J: TRBJ2-3
D: -
V: TRBV12-1
size: -

DNA: TGTGCCAGCAGCTGGGCTAGCGGGGTATACAATGAGCAGTTCTTC
CDR3: CASSWASGVYNEQFF
J: TRBJ2-1
D: TRBD2
V: TRBV7-2
size: -

DNA: TGCGCCAGCAGCTTGGAGGGGGGAGCTGAAGCTTTCTTT
CDR3: CASSLEGGAEAFF
J: TRBJ1-1
D: -
V: TRBV5-1
size: -

DNA: TGTGCCAGCAGCTTAGCCCAGCCAGCGGGAGGATACCAAGAGACCCAGTACTTC
CDR3: CASSLAQPAGGYQETQYF
J: TRBJ2-5
D: TRBD2
V: TRBV7-2
size: -

DNA: TGTGCCAGCAGCCCTGACAGTAGCGGGAGTTGGGCCCTCAGAGCAGATACGCAGTATTTT
CDR3: CASSPDSSGSWALRADTQYF
J: TRBJ2-3
D: TRBD2
V: TRBV4-2
size: once

DNA: TGTGCCAGCAGCTTACTGCTAGCAGACACCGGGGAGCTGTTTTTT
CDR3: CASSLLLADTGELFF
J: TRBJ2-2
D: -
V: TRBV11-2
size: -

DNA: TGTGCCAGCAGCTTTTTCCACCCCGGGACTAGCGGGAGAGGCGAGCAGTACTTC
CDR3: CASSFFHPGTSGRGEQYF
J: TRBJ2-7
D: TRBD2
V: TRBV7-3
size: -

DNA: TGCGCCAGCAGCCAAGGTCCTAGCGGAGAGACCGGGGAGCTGTTTTTT
CDR3: CASSQGPSGETGELFF
J: TRBJ2-2
D: TRBD2
V: TRBV4-1
size: -

DNA: TGTGCCAGCAGTGATAGGACAGGGTGGAATCAGCCCCAGCATTTT
CDR3: CASSDRTGWNQPQHF
J: TRBJ1-5
D: TRBD1
V: TRBV2
size: -

DNA: TGTGCCACTCCTGGGAAATTCGGGGACAACACCGGGGAGCTGTTTTTT
CDR3: CATPGKFGDNTGELFF
J: TRBJ2-2
D: -
V: TRBV19
size: -

DNA: TGCGCCAGCAGACCGGACAGGACCGGGGAGCTGTTTTTT
CDR3: CASRPDRTGELFF
J: TRBJ2-2
D: TRBD1
V: TRBV10-1
size: few

DNA: TGTGCCAGCAGCCTAGACCCCACCGGGGAGCTGTTTTTT
CDR3: CASSLDPTGELFF
J: TRBJ2-2
D: -
V: TRBV7-3
size: -

DNA: TGCGCCAGCAGCCAAGCCTCTGGGGCCAACGTCCTGACTTTC
CDR3: CASSQASGANVLTF
J: TRBJ2-6
D: -
V: TRBV4-1
size: -

DNA: TGCGCCAGCAGCCAAGGGCTAGCGACTAAAGATACGCAGTATTTT
CDR3: CASSQGLATKDTQYF
J: TRBJ2-3
D: -
V: TRBV4-1
size: -

DNA: TGTGCCAGCAGGCACCCGGGACAGGAACAAGAGACCCAGTACTTC
CDR3: CASRHPGQEQETQYF
J: TRBJ2-5
D: TRBD1
V: TRBV2
size: -

DNA: TGTGCCAGCAGCTTGGGGCAGGCAGGGATGAACACTGAAGCTTTCTTT
CDR3: CASSLGQAGMNTEAFF
J: TRBJ1-1
D: -
V: TRBV5-8
size: -

DNA: TGCGCCAGCAGCCACAATGGACAGTCCCTCACAGATACGCAGTATTTT
CDR3: CASSHNGQSLTDTQYF
J: TRBJ2-3
D: -
V: TRBV4-1
size: -

DNA: TGTGCCAGTCACCAACGAGGGACGGCACCCTTTTCCACAGATACGCAGTATTTT
CDR3: CASHQRGTAPFSTDTQYF
J: TRBJ2-3
D: -
V: TRBV7-9
size: -

DNA: TGTGCCAGCAGCTTAGTTGTTTATAGGATCGGCGCATCCTACGAGCAGTACTTC
CDR3: CASSLVVYRIGASYEQYF
J: TRBJ2-7
D: -
V: TRBV7-2
size: -

DNA: TGTGCCAGCAGCTCGAGAGTGGGGGGCTACACCTTC
CDR3: CASSSRVGGYTF
J: TRBJ1-2
D: -
V: TRBV7-2
size: -

DNA: TGTGCCAGCAGCCAAACTGGTTCCGGGGAGCTGTTTTTT
CDR3: CASSQTGSGELFF
J: TRBJ2-2
D: -
V: TRBV9
size: -

DNA: TGTGCCATCAGTTCAAGCTACGAGCAGTACTTC
CDR3: CAISSSYEQYF
J: TRBJ2-7
D: -
V: TRBV10-3
size: -

DNA: TGTGCCAGTAGTATGACAGACTTTCCGGGGGAGACCCAGTACTTC
CDR3: CASSMTDFPGETQYF
J: TRBJ2-5
D: -
V: TRBV19
size: -

DNA: TGTGCCAGCTCACCCGGGGACAGGGACGAGCAGTACTTC
CDR3: CASSPGDRDEQYF
J: TRBJ2-7
D: TRBD1
V: TRBV18
size: -

DNA: TGTGCCAGCAGCTTAGTTGTTCCGCAGGGAGGTACTGAAGCTTTCTTT
CDR3: CASSLVVPQGGTEAFF
J: TRBJ1-1
D: -
V: TRBV7-9
size: once

DNA: TGTGCCATCAGTGAATTGGCAGGGCGAGGGAACATTCAGTACTTC
CDR3: CAISELAGRGNIQYF
J: TRBJ2-4
D: -
V: TRBV10-3
size: -

DNA: TGTGCCAGCAGCTTGAGCCCTCCGGGAGCAGGCTCCGAGCAGTACTTC
CDR3: CASSLSPPGAGSEQYF
J: TRBJ2-7
D: -
V: TRBV5-5
size: -

DNA: TGTGCCAGCAGTTTCTCGAGAGCCAAAAACATTCAGTACTTC
CDR3: CASSFSRAKNIQYF
J: TRBJ2-4
D: -
V: TRBV28
size: -

DNA: TGTGCCAGCTCACCAAAGGCAGGGAACTCCTACGAGCAGTACTTC
CDR3: CASSPKAGNSYEQYF
J: TRBJ2-7
D: -
V: TRBV18
size: -

DNA: TGTGCCAGCAGTCCCATACTGGGGGGACATCAGCCCCAGCATTTT
CDR3: CASSPILGGHQPQHF
J: TRBJ1-5
D: -
V: TRBV6-1
size: few

DNA: TGTGCCAGCAGTGATTGGGGGCGAGGGGCCAACGTCCTGACTTTC
CDR3: CASSDWGRGANVLTF
J: TRBJ2-6
D: -
V: TRBV6-1
size: -

DNA: TGTGCCAGCAGTGAAAGTACTAGCGGATACAATGAGCAGTTCTTC
CDR3: CASSESTSGYNEQFF
J: TRBJ2-1
D: TRBD2
V: TRBV2
size: -

DNA: TGTGCCAGCTCATATGGACTAGCGGGAGAGGAAGAGACCCAGTACTTC
CDR3: CASSYGLAGEEETQYF
J: TRBJ2-5
D: TRBD2
V: TRBV18
size: -

DNA: TGTGCCAGCAGCGTAACGTACCGGGATAATGAGCAGTTCTTC
CDR3: CASSVTYRDNEQFF
J: TRBJ2-1
D: -
V: TRBV11-2
size: -

DNA: TGTGCCAGCAGTCGGCGCCGACGGGAGACTGAAGCTTTCTTT
CDR3: CASSRRRRETEAFF
J: TRBJ1-1
D: -
V: TRBV6-5
size: -

DNA: TGTGCCAGCAGTCTAAGCTCTGGGGCCAACGTCCTGACTTTC
CDR3: CASSLSSGANVLTF
J: TRBJ2-6
D: -
V: TRBV6-5
size: -

DNA: TGTGCCAGCAGTCTACGGGACAGTTTCTACGAGCAGTACTTC
CDR3: CASSLRDSFYEQYF
J: TRBJ2-7
D: TRBD1
V: TRBV28
size: -

DNA: TGCGCCAGCAGCCAAGAGGGCAGGGGGCTTGAAGCTTTCTTT
CDR3: CASSQEGRGLEAFF
J: TRBJ1-1
D: TRBD1
V: TRBV4-1
size: -

DNA: TGTGCCAGCAGCCTGGGAGGGGGAGCCGGGGAGCTGTTTTTT
CDR3: CASSLGGGAGELFF
J: TRBJ2-2
D: -
V: TRBV5-4
size: -

DNA: TGCAGTGCTAGATCCCAAGGGACCCAGTACTTC
CDR3: CSARSQGTQYF
J: TRBJ2-5
D: -
V: TRBV20-1
size: -

DNA: TGCGCCAGCAGCAGCACGAGGGGAAACACTGAAGCTTTCTTT
CDR3: CASSSTRGNTEAFF
J: TRBJ1-1
D: -
V: TRBV5-1
size: -

DNA: TGTGCCTGGAGCGAGGACGGATCCAATCAGCCCCAGCATTTT
CDR3: CAWSEDGSNQPQHF
J: TRBJ1-5
D: -
V: TRBV30
size: -

DNA: TGTGCCAGCAGTTTAAATCGGCGGCTCGGGCTGTTTTTT
CDR3: CASSLNRRLGLFF
J: TRBJ2-2
D: -
V: TRBV27
size: -

DNA: TGTGCCAGCAGTTTATCGGGGAATAATTCACCCCTCCACTTT
CDR3: CASSLSGNNSPLHF
J: TRBJ1-6
D: -
V: TRBV28
size: -

DNA: TGTGCCAGCAGCGTAGAAGGGATCGATGGCTACACCTTC
CDR3: CASSVEGIDGYTF
J: TRBJ1-2
D: -
V: TRBV9
size: -

DNA: TGTGCCAGCAGCGCCAGGTCTAGCGGGAGTCGTTTCGAGCAGTACTTC
CDR3: CASSARSSGSRFEQYF
J: TRBJ2-7
D: TRBD2
V: TRBV9
size: -

DNA: TGTGCCAGCAGTGAAGCGCACAGGGACACTGAAGCTTTCTTT
CDR3: CASSEAHRDTEAFF
J: TRBJ1-1
D: -
V: TRBV6-1
size: -

DNA: TGTGCCAGCAGTACCACAGGGGGCACTCAGCCCCAGCATTTT
CDR3: CASSTTGGTQPQHF
J: TRBJ1-5
D: TRBD1
V: TRBV6-6
size: once

DNA: TGCAGCGTTGAAGATTTGGCTGGAAGGGGCCTCGGCTACACCTTC
CDR3: CSVEDLAGRGLGYTF
J: TRBJ1-2
D: -
V: TRBV29-1
size: -